One and the same sample provided the 19 T cell receptor beta chains below, sequenced in a study of neoadjuvant nivolumab and ipilimumab in lung cancer (dated by TCRdb to the early 2020s). The time point label for this specimen denotes: at surgical resection after neoadjuvant nivolumab +/- ipilimumab. The protocol used for the library was the immunoSEQ multiplex PCR assay. Here the immuneACCESS table is served through TCRdb, limited to in-frame sequences with V and J called. Missing clones are a known gap in these copies; in checked studies unresolved V genes cover under half, and the rest lacks a known reason. The sample table holds thousands of clones, of which more than 70% were seen once. The ten largest clones represent roughly 4.9% of the sample. The source material was adjacent normal lung tissue, sampled after neoadjuvant nivolumab, alone or with ipilimumab, at or shortly before surgery. These receptors all come from an adult with non-small cell lung cancer.

This chain joins TRBV5-1 and TRBJ2-1; D call uncertain. The CDR3 sequence is 16 residues long. V lost 1 base, J lost 0 bases, and 11 bases lay in between. In germline, CDR1 is SGHRS, CDR2 YFSETQ. The CDR3 region is CASSLPAESSYNEQFF. The DNA of the CDR3 is TGCGCCAGCAGCTTGCCGGCAGAGAGCTCCTACAATGAGCAGTTCTTC. Full variable domain (remainder filled in from reference TRBV5-1 and TRBJ2-1): KAGVTQTPRYLIKTRGQQVTLSCSPISGHRSVSWYQQTPGQGLQFLFEYFSETQRNKGNFPGRFSGRQFSNSRSEMNVSTLELGDSALYLCASSLPAESSYNEQFFGPGTRLTVL.

The chain is built from TRBV18 and TRBJ1-5; 8 nucleotides line up with TRBD1. The junction had 10 bases not matched to a gene; V was cut back by 6 bases and J by 3 bases. The CDR3 has 16 amino acids. The germline gives CDR1 KGHSH, CDR2 LQKENI. This CDR3 is CASSAMGRGPNQPQHF. The CDR3 DNA reads as TGTGCCAGCTCCGCAATGGGCAGGGGGCCCAATCAGCCCCAGCATTTT.

This rearrangement joins TRBV7-2 to TRBJ2-7; 7 nucleotides line up with TRBD2. With 5 bases clipped from V and 0 bases from J, the junction kept 7 bases outside the gene matches. CDR1 is SGHTA, CDR2 FQGNSA, per germline. There are 15 residues in the CDR3. CDR3 sequence reads: CASSPNGGSSYEQYF. CDR3 DNA: TGTGCCAGCAGCCCTAACGGGGGGAGCTCCTACGAGCAGTACTTC.

This chain links TRBV5-1 with TRBJ1-1, with D hard to call. The V end lost 3 bases, the J end lost 0 bases, and 9 bases lay between the germline ends. CDR3 length equals 14 residues. Germline loops: CDR1 SGHRS, CDR2 YFSETQ. CDR3 amino acids: CASSSIGLNTEAFF. The DNA for the CDR3 is TGCGCCAGCAGCTCCATAGGCCTGAACACTGAAGCTTTCTTT.

This chain links TRBV6-5 with TRBJ1-1; D might be TRBD1 (6 bases). The CDR3 loop spans 13 amino acids. V lost 7 bases to trimming and J lost 10 bases, with 19 bases between them. Germline V gene lookup returns CDR1 MNHEY and CDR2 SVGAGI. The CDR3 DNA is TGTGCCAGCACACCGTCAGGGGTCTCCGGAGCTTTCTTT. It translates to CASTPSGVSGAFF.

V is TRBV10-3 and J is TRBJ2-1, with 8 bases aligning to TRBD2. Trimming removed 7 bases from V and 7 bases from J; junction bases left unmatched: 18. Germline-derived CDR1 and CDR2 are ENHRY and SYGVKD. This CDR3 has 17 amino acids. The CDR3, as DNA: TGTGCCATCAAAGGTAGCGGGACCGAGGAAGGACGGAATGAGCAGTTCTTC. Translating it yields CAIKGSGTEEGRNEQFF.

The rearrangement uses TRBV18 and TRBJ2-7; weak D call: TRBD1 (5 bases). The V gene lost 1 base and the J gene lost 2 bases, with 15 bases spanning the gap. Germline V gene lookup returns CDR1 KGHSH and CDR2 LQKENI. The CDR3 is 16 residues long. The CDR3 region is CASSPLVGHRTYEQYF. The CDR3 DNA reads TGTGCCAGCTCACCACTGGTAGGACACCGAACCTACGAGCAGTACTTC.

The V and J genes are TRBV14 and TRBJ2-4; D is possibly TRBD1 (6 bases). V lost 4 bases and J lost 0, with 13 bases in between. CDR3 length: 16 amino acids. Germline CDR1 reads SGHDN; CDR2 reads FVKESK. CDR3 sequence reads: CASSPRTELAKNIQYF. The DNA for the CDR3 is TGTGCCAGCAGCCCACGGACAGAACTAGCCAAAAACATTCAGTACTTC.

The CDR3 spells CASSRDGHNSYEQYF. CDR3 nucleotides: TGTGCCAGCAGCCGGGACGGCCACAATTCCTACGAGCAGTACTTC. The rearrangement links TRBV7-8 to TRBJ2-7; D tentatively fits TRBD1 or TRBD2 (5 bases each). The CDR3 is 15 residues long. CDR1 SGHVS and CDR2 FQNEAQ come from the germline V gene. Trimming took 5 bases from V and 1 from J, leaving 15 bases between them.

The rearrangement links TRBV7-6 to TRBJ2-5, with 7 nucleotides matching TRBD1. This CDR3 region has 15 residues. Losses at the gene ends were 2 bases for V and 4 bases for J; bases not matched to a gene: 7. Looked up from germline, CDR1 is SGHVS and CDR2 is FNYEAQ. CDR3 amino acids: CASSLYGQDRETQYF. The DNA of the CDR3 is TGTGCCAGCAGCTTATATGGACAGGATAGAGAGACCCAGTACTTC.

V usage is TRBV19 and J usage is TRBJ2-2, with 7 bases lining up with TRBD1. The V gene's germline CDR1 is LNHDA and CDR2 SQIVND (reference sequence). J lost 6 bases, V lost 7 bases, and 11 bases had no gene match. There are 15 residues in the CDR3. As DNA, the CDR3 is TGTGCCAGTACTGTCGAGACAGGGTCCTCCGGGGAGCTGTTTTTT. It translates to CASTVETGSSGELFF.

As to this clone: One end of the junction does not line up with germline, which may come from a read error. The J gene is TRBJ2-2, the V gene TRBV19; no firm D call. Looked up from germline, CDR1 is LNHDA and CDR2 is SQIVND (reference sequence). The CDR3 contains 14 residues. The CDR3: CATSIRRNTGELFF. The CDR3 DNA reads as TGTGCCACTAGTATACGGCGGAACACCGGGGAGCTGTTTTTT.

V and J are TRBV5-1 and TRBJ2-1; perhaps TRBD2 as D (6 bases). This CDR3 region has 14 residues. Germline V CDR1 and CDR2: SGHRS, YFSETQ. V lost 1 base and J 7 bases, leaving 12 bases between the germline ends. CDR3 coding DNA: TGCGCCAGCAGCTTGACGCTGGGGGGAAATGAGCAGTTCTTC. Translation: CASSLTLGGNEQFF.

J is TRBJ1-2 and V is TRBV15; possible D gene TRBD1, 5 bases. Trimming cost V 2 bases and J 5 bases, with 18 bases left between them. This CDR3 region has 16 residues. Germline V gene sequence: CDR1 LNHNV, CDR2 YYDKDF (reference sequence). Here the CDR3 reads CATSRRPGHIFYGYTF. CDR3 sequence (DNA): TGTGCCACCAGCAGACGCCCTGGACACATTTTTTATGGCTACACCTTC.

This chain uses TRBV5-1 with TRBJ2-7; tentatively, D is TRBD1 or TRBD2 (7 bases each). CDR1 is SGHRS and CDR2 is YFSETQ in the germline V gene. CDR3 length: 16 amino acids. V was trimmed by 3 bases and J by 5 bases, leaving 21 bases between them. CDR3 region: CASSSPRGRERHEQYF. Here the CDR3 DNA reads TGCGCCAGCAGCTCCCCAAGGGGGCGGGAGAGGCACGAGCAGTACTTC.

The chain joins TRBV7-9 to TRBJ2-1; TRBD2 matches at 15 bases. The junction had 8 bases not matched to a gene; V was cut back by 5 bases and J by 6 bases. The CDR3 runs to 17 residues. Germline V gene data show CDR1 as SEHNR and CDR2 as FQNEAQ (reference sequence). The CDR3, as DNA: TGTGCCAGCAGCCAGGGGACTAGCGGGAGGTTAGGCAATGAGCAGTTCTTC. Translating it yields CASSQGTSGRLGNEQFF.

This clone was observed a few times. The chain carries TRBV7-2 and TRBJ1-5; D gene uncertain. This CDR3 has 14 amino acids. Trimming pared 5 bases from V and 3 bases from J, leaving 11 bases between. Germline loops: CDR1 SGHTA, CDR2 FQGNSA. CDR3 DNA: TGTGCCAGCAGCCCCGGACTGAACAATCAGCCCCAGCATTTT. This encodes CASSPGLNNQPQHF.

The rearrangement links TRBV28 to TRBJ2-5; TRBD2 might be the D (7 bases). Trimming removed 7 bases from V and 3 bases from J, with 18 bases in between. CDR3 length: 15 residues. CDR1 and CDR2 (germline): MDHEN, SYDVKM. CDR3 amino acids: CASTPGGRREETQYF. The CDR3 DNA reads TGTGCCAGCACCCCCGGGGGGCGGAGGGAAGAGACCCAGTACTTC.

V and J are TRBV6-1 and TRBJ1-5; D not certain. The length of the CDR3 is 12 residues. Per germline, CDR1 MNHNS and CDR2 SASEGT. CDR3 residues: CASGRLNQPQHF. Written as DNA, the CDR3 is TGTGCAAGTGGCCGGCTGAATCAGCCCCAGCATTTT.